This is a list of T cell receptor beta chains from one sample in a study of cytomegalovirus exposure and HLA in healthy donors. Repertoires were generated with immunoSEQ multiplex PCR, while TCRdb's copy carries only in-frame clones and drops some. The sample includes 130,000 or so clones, roughly nine tenths of them seen just once. What was sequenced was PBMCs. The receptors originated from a man younger than 40 in good health and CMV-seronegative. Each CDR3 is given with its conserved first and last residue. Fields, in order: D gene, J gene, V gene, clone size, CDR3 DNA, CDR3 protein. The D gene is left open where the match is weak. Expanded clones get a size class; other rows say once, few or many, or leave the size out.

D gene: TRBD2
J gene: TRBJ2-1
V gene: TRBV19
clone size: .
CDR3 DNA: TGTGCCAGTAGTATAGGAGGGACTAAATACAATGAGCAGTTCTTC
CDR3 protein: CASSIGGTKYNEQFF

D gene: TRBD1
J gene: TRBJ1-2
V gene: TRBV7-2
clone size: .
CDR3 DNA: TGTGCCAGCAGCTCGGGCGGAGGGGGCAATAATGGCTACACCTTC
CDR3 protein: CASSSGGGGNNGYTF

D gene: TRBD2
J gene: TRBJ2-7
V gene: TRBV7-2
clone size: .
CDR3 DNA: TGTGCCAGCAGCTTTAGCGGGGTATACTACGAGCAGTACTTC
CDR3 protein: CASSFSGVYYEQYF

D gene: .
J gene: TRBJ1-4
V gene: TRBV2
clone size: .
CDR3 DNA: TGTGCCAGCAGTGACCTCCGGGGGGTGTCAGAACTGTTTTTT
CDR3 protein: CASSDLRGVSELFF

D gene: TRBD1
J gene: TRBJ1-5
V gene: TRBV6-5
clone size: .
CDR3 DNA: TGTGCCAGCAGTTACCGGGGACAGAGCAATCAGCCCCAGCATTTT
CDR3 protein: CASSYRGQSNQPQHF

D gene: .
J gene: TRBJ1-2
V gene: TRBV6-6
clone size: .
CDR3 DNA: TGTGCCAGCAGTCCCGACTATGGCTACACCTTC
CDR3 protein: CASSPDYGYTF

D gene: .
J gene: TRBJ1-5
V gene: TRBV5-5
clone size: .
CDR3 DNA: TGTGCCAGCAGCTTGGACAGGAGCAATCAGCCCCAGCATTTT
CDR3 protein: CASSLDRSNQPQHF

D gene: TRBD1
J gene: TRBJ1-2
V gene: TRBV7-2
clone size: few
CDR3 DNA: TGTGCCAGCAGCTCGGGACAGCAGTACGGCTACACCTTC
CDR3 protein: CASSSGQQYGYTF

D gene: .
J gene: TRBJ2-2
V gene: TRBV19
clone size: .
CDR3 DNA: TGTGCCAGTAGTTCCCTCCCTCCTACGAACACCGGGGAGCTGTTTTTT
CDR3 protein: CASSSLPPTNTGELFF

D gene: .
J gene: TRBJ2-5
V gene: TRBV29-1
clone size: .
CDR3 DNA: TGCAGCGTTGAGGGGAGTTGGCGATTGGGAAGTGGCCAGTACTTC
CDR3 protein: CSVEGSWRLGSGQYF

D gene: .
J gene: TRBJ1-6
V gene: TRBV29-1
clone size: .
CDR3 DNA: TGCAGCGTTTTAGTCGGAGGCGAAGATAATTCACCCCTCCACTTT
CDR3 protein: CSVLVGGEDNSPLHF

D gene: .
J gene: TRBJ2-7
V gene: TRBV7-9
clone size: .
CDR3 DNA: TGTGCCAGCAGCCCTCGAACGAGGGAAGCCTACGAGCAGTACTTC
CDR3 protein: CASSPRTREAYEQYF

D gene: TRBD1
J gene: TRBJ2-1
V gene: TRBV18
clone size: .
CDR3 DNA: TGTGCCAGCTCACCGGGACAGGGTGCTTATGAGCAGTTCTTC
CDR3 protein: CASSPGQGAYEQFF

D gene: .
J gene: TRBJ1-1
V gene: TRBV4-3
clone size: .
CDR3 DNA: TGCGCCAGCAGCCAAGATGTGGCGGGGTTGGGGACTGAAGCTTTCTTT
CDR3 protein: CASSQDVAGLGTEAFF

D gene: TRBD1
J gene: TRBJ2-7
V gene: TRBV7-6
clone size: few
CDR3 DNA: TGTGCCAGCAGCTTGGGGACAGGGGAATCCCGCGAGCAGTACTTC
CDR3 protein: CASSLGTGESREQYF

D gene: TRBD1
J gene: TRBJ1-5
V gene: TRBV9
clone size: .
CDR3 DNA: TGTGCCAGCAGCCTAGGGACAGGGAACAATCAGCCCCAGCATTTT
CDR3 protein: CASSLGTGNNQPQHF

D gene: TRBD1
J gene: TRBJ2-7
V gene: TRBV10-3
clone size: .
CDR3 DNA: TGTGCCATCAGGGGGGACAGGGCTACCTACGAGCAGTACTTC
CDR3 protein: CAIRGDRATYEQYF

D gene: .
J gene: TRBJ2-7
V gene: TRBV7-8
clone size: once
CDR3 DNA: TGTGCCAGCGTAGCCCCGGGGGCCTACGAGCAGTACTTC
CDR3 protein: CASVAPGAYEQYF

D gene: .
J gene: TRBJ2-4
V gene: TRBV18
clone size: .
CDR3 DNA: TGTGCCAGCTCACCCAGGACCGTCGGAGGGAACAAAAACATTCAGTACTTC
CDR3 protein: CASSPRTVGGNKNIQYF

D gene: .
J gene: TRBJ2-7
V gene: TRBV28
clone size: .
CDR3 DNA: TGTGCCAGCAGTCAAGGGTCCCTCGCGGGCTTC
CDR3 protein: CASSQGSLAGF

D gene: TRBD2
J gene: TRBJ2-5
V gene: TRBV5-1
clone size: once
CDR3 DNA: TGCGCCAGCAGCTTGTGGAGCGGGGAAGAGACCCAGTACTTC
CDR3 protein: CASSLWSGEETQYF

D gene: .
J gene: TRBJ1-3
V gene: TRBV6-5
clone size: .
CDR3 DNA: TGTGCCAGCAGTTCCCAGGCGGGGAACACCATATATTTT
CDR3 protein: CASSSQAGNTIYF

D gene: .
J gene: TRBJ1-5
V gene: TRBV29-1
clone size: .
CDR3 DNA: TGCAGCGTTGCTGGGCCTCAGCCCCAGCATTTT
CDR3 protein: CSVAGPQPQHF

D gene: TRBD1
J gene: TRBJ2-1
V gene: TRBV2
clone size: .
CDR3 DNA: TGTGCCAGCAGTGAAAGACAGGGGACCTACAATGAGCAGTTCTTC
CDR3 protein: CASSERQGTYNEQFF

D gene: .
J gene: TRBJ2-2
V gene: TRBV15
clone size: once
CDR3 DNA: TGTGCCACCAGCAGAAGACTAGGGCAGCCGAACACCGGGGAGCTGTTTTTT
CDR3 protein: CATSRRLGQPNTGELFF

D gene: TRBD1
J gene: TRBJ1-2
V gene: TRBV29-1
clone size: .
CDR3 DNA: TGCAGCGTATTACAGGGGCCCTATGGCTACACCTTC
CDR3 protein: CSVLQGPYGYTF

D gene: .
J gene: TRBJ2-7
V gene: TRBV5-1
clone size: .
CDR3 DNA: TGCGCCAGCAGCTTGTGGGGACAAGGACCTACCTACGAGCAGTACTTC
CDR3 protein: CASSLWGQGPTYEQYF

D gene: .
J gene: TRBJ2-5
V gene: TRBV29-1
clone size: once
CDR3 DNA: TGCAGCGTTGCACGGGCCGGGGGAGAGACCCAGTACTTC
CDR3 protein: CSVARAGGETQYF

D gene: TRBD1
J gene: TRBJ1-2
V gene: TRBV19
clone size: .
CDR3 DNA: TGTGCCAGTAGTAAACCGGGACAGGGGTCCTATGGCTACACCTTC
CDR3 protein: CASSKPGQGSYGYTF

D gene: TRBD2
J gene: TRBJ2-1
V gene: TRBV18
clone size: .
CDR3 DNA: TGTGCCAGCTCACCAATGAGCGGGGACGAGCAGTTCTTC
CDR3 protein: CASSPMSGDEQFF

D gene: TRBD1
J gene: TRBJ1-1
V gene: TRBV2
clone size: .
CDR3 DNA: TGTGCCAGCAGCGCCGGGACAGTGAACACTGAAGCTTTCTTT
CDR3 protein: CASSAGTVNTEAFF

D gene: .
J gene: TRBJ2-7
V gene: TRBV5-6
clone size: .
CDR3 DNA: TGTGCCAGCAGGTCCGGGACATTTACCTACGAGCAGTACTTC
CDR3 protein: CASRSGTFTYEQYF

D gene: .
J gene: TRBJ1-5
V gene: TRBV6-5
clone size: .
CDR3 DNA: TGTGCCAGCAGTTACTCTCCTAATCAGCCCCAGCATTTT
CDR3 protein: CASSYSPNQPQHF

D gene: .
J gene: TRBJ2-7
V gene: TRBV5-1
clone size: .
CDR3 DNA: TGCGCCAGCAGCTTGCAACCACAATCCCTCTACGAGCAGTACTTC
CDR3 protein: CASSLQPQSLYEQYF

D gene: TRBD1
J gene: TRBJ1-5
V gene: TRBV7-8
clone size: .
CDR3 DNA: TGTGCCAGCAGCTTAGGAGGGGCAGGGGGCCGGCAGCCCCAGCATTTT
CDR3 protein: CASSLGGAGGRQPQHF

D gene: .
J gene: TRBJ2-7
V gene: TRBV19
clone size: .
CDR3 DNA: TGTGCCAGTAGTATTAGCGACTCCTACGAGCAGTACTTC
CDR3 protein: CASSISDSYEQYF

D gene: TRBD1
J gene: TRBJ1-2
V gene: TRBV6-5
clone size: .
CDR3 DNA: TGTGCCAGCAGTTATGGGACAGGGGGTTCAGATGGCTACACCTTC
CDR3 protein: CASSYGTGGSDGYTF

D gene: TRBD1
J gene: TRBJ2-7
V gene: TRBV5-1
clone size: .
CDR3 DNA: TGCGCCAGCAGCTTGACAGGGGAGACAGGCTACGAGCAGTACTTC
CDR3 protein: CASSLTGETGYEQYF

D gene: TRBD1
J gene: TRBJ2-7
V gene: TRBV27
clone size: .
CDR3 DNA: TGTGCCAGCAGTTCCGGGACAGGGGTCGAGCAGTACTTC
CDR3 protein: CASSSGTGVEQYF

D gene: TRBD1
J gene: TRBJ1-5
V gene: TRBV5-6
clone size: .
CDR3 DNA: TGTGCCAGCAGTTGGACAGGGAACCAGCCCCAGCATTTT
CDR3 protein: CASSWTGNQPQHF

D gene: .
J gene: TRBJ2-4
V gene: TRBV28
clone size: .
CDR3 DNA: TGTGCCAGCAGTCCCCCCCTAAAAAACATTCAGTACTTC
CDR3 protein: CASSPPLKNIQYF

D gene: TRBD1
J gene: TRBJ1-5
V gene: TRBV6-5
clone size: .
CDR3 DNA: TGTGCCAGCAGGCTGACAGGGAATCAGCCCCAGCATTTT
CDR3 protein: CASRLTGNQPQHF

D gene: TRBD1
J gene: TRBJ2-1
V gene: TRBV13
clone size: .
CDR3 DNA: TGTGCCAGCAGCTTGCGAGACAGGGCGTTCTTC
CDR3 protein: CASSLRDRAFF

D gene: .
J gene: TRBJ1-1
V gene: TRBV10-1
clone size: .
CDR3 DNA: TGCGCCAGCACCCAACAGTTGAACACTGAAGCTTTCTTT
CDR3 protein: CASTQQLNTEAFF

D gene: .
J gene: TRBJ2-7
V gene: TRBV28
clone size: few
CDR3 DNA: TGTGCCAGCTCTTTCGCGGACAGTTTAAGCTCCTACGAGCAGTACTTC
CDR3 protein: CASSFADSLSSYEQYF

D gene: TRBD1
J gene: TRBJ1-4
V gene: TRBV14
clone size: .
CDR3 DNA: TGTGCCAGCAGCCATGGGACAGTCAGAGGTTGGGGTGAAAAACTGTTTTTT
CDR3 protein: CASSHGTVRGWGEKLFF